The TCR beta chain described here comes from a study of blood T cells in healthy people across ages. It was with a sample-barcoded 5' primer and a J-beta primer mix that a second PCR of roughly 7 to 12 cycles was run. TCRdb recomputed calls from the 5' RACE reads with MiXCR, one row per CDR3 protein. The sample has around 870,000 distinct CDR3 sequences; under 30% are singletons. Donors gave roughly 9.1 milliliters of peripheral blood apiece. A word on this clonotype: Its specificity is unknown.

Points from the study as a whole: Diversity of TCR beta per million T cells declined in a roughly linear way with age. Estimates of diversity drawn from one million T cells were considered underestimates.

Trimming cost V 5 bases and J 8 bases; bases outside gene matches: 9. The CDR3 totals 15 residues. Germline V lookup: CDR1 DFQATT, CDR2 SNEGSKA (reference sequence). This sequence was found in a woman older than 75 in good health. The chain has TRBV20-1 and TRBJ1-4; 12 nucleotides align to TRBD1. Material: blood. CDR3 in DNA: TGCAGTGCTCGGCCGGGACAGGGGGCCAGCGAAAAACTGTTTTTT. It codes for CSARPGQGASEKLFF.